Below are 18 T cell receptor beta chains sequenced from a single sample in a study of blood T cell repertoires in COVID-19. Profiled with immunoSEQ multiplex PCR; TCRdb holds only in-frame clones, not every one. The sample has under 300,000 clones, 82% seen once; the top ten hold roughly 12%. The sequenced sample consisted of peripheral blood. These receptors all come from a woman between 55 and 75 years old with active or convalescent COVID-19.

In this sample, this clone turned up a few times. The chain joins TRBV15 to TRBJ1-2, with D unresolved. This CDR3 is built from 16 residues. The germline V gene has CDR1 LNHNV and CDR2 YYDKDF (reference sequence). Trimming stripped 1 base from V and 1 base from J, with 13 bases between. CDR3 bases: TGTGCCACCAGCAGAGGCCCCGGTCGTGGTAACTATGGCTACACCTTC. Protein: CATSRGPGRGNYGYTF.

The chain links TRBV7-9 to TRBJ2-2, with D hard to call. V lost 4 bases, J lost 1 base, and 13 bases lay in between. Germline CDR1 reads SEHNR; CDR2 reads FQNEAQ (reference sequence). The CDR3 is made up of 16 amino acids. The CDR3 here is CASSSPLARNTGELFF. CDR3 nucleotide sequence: TGTGCCAGCAGCTCTCCTCTGGCTAGGAACACCGGGGAGCTGTTTTTT.

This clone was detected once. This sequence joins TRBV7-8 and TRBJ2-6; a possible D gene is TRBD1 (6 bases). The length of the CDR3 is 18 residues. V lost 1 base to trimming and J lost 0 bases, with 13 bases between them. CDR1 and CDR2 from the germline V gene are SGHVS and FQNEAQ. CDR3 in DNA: TGTGCCAGCAGCTTAGGGACAGCTTCGAGCTCTGGGGCCAACGTCCTGACTTTC. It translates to CASSLGTASSSGANVLTF.

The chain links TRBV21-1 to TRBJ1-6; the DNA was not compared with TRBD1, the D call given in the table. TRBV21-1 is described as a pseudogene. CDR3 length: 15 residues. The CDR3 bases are TGTGCCATCACCGACCGGGACAGGGTTAATTCACCCCTCCACTTT. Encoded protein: CAITDRDRVNSPLHF.

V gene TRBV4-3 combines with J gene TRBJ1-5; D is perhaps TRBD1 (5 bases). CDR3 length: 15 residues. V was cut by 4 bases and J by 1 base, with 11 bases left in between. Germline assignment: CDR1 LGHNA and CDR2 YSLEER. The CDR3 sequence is CASSPVRQSNQPQHF. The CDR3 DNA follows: TGCGCCAGCAGCCCGGTCCGACAGAGCAATCAGCCCCAGCATTTT.

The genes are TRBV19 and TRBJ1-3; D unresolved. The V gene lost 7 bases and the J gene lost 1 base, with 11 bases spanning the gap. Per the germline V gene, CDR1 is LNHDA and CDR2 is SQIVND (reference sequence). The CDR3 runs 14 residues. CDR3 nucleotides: TGTGCCAGTATACCGGGAAAGTCTGGAAACACCATATATTTT. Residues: CASIPGKSGNTIYF.

The CDR3 protein is CASSQDSHEQYF. DNA of the CDR3: TGTGCCAGCAGCCAAGATAGCCACGAGCAGTACTTC. The gene calls are TRBV3-1 (or the pseudogene TRBV3-2) and TRBJ2-7; D gene ambiguous. The CDR3 length is 12 residues. Germline assignment: CDR1 LGHDT and CDR2 YNNKEL (reference sequence). The V and J ends lost 0 bases and 5 bases respectively, with 5 bases between them.

For the CDR3, the DNA is TGTGCCAGCAGCTCGGGACTAGCGGCCAGCGAGCAGTACTTC. Encoded protein: CASSSGLAASEQYF. The genes are TRBV7-6 and TRBJ2-7, with 11 nucleotides matching TRBD2. Germline CDR1 is SGHVS and CDR2 is FNYEAQ. J was trimmed by 6 bases and V by 4 bases; bases with no gene match: 5. The CDR3 extends over 14 amino acids.

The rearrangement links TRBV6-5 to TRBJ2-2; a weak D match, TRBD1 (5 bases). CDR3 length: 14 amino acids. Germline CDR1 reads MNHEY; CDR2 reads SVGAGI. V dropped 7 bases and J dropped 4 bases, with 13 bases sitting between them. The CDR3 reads CASITGAGTGELFF. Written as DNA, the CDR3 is TGTGCCAGCATTACTGGGGCTGGCACCGGGGAGCTGTTTTTT.

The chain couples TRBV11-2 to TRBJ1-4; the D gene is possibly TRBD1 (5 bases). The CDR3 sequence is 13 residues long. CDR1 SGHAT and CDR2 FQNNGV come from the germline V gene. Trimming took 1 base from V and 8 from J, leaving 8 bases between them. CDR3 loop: CASSLVGGEKLFF. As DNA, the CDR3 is TGTGCCAGCAGCTTAGTGGGGGGGGAAAAACTGTTTTTT.

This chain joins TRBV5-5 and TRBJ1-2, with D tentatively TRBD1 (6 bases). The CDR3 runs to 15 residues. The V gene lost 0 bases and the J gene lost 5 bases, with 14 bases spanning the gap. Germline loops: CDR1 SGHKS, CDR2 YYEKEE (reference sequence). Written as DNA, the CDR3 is TGTGCCAGCAGCTTGGCCCGGACAGACACTTATGGCTACACCTTC. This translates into CASSLARTDTYGYTF. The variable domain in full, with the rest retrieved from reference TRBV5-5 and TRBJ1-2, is DAGVTQSPTHLIKTRGQQVTLRCSPISGHKSVSWYQQVLGQGPQFIFQYYEKEERGRGNFPDRFSARQFPNYSSELNVNALLLGDSALYLCASSLARTDTYGYTFGSGTRLTVV.

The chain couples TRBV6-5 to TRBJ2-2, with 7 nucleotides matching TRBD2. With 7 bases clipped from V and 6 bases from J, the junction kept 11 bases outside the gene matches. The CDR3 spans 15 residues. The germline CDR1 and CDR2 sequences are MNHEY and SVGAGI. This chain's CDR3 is CASTPGRGFPGELFF. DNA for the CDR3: TGTGCCAGCACCCCAGGGAGGGGTTTCCCCGGGGAGCTGTTTTTT.

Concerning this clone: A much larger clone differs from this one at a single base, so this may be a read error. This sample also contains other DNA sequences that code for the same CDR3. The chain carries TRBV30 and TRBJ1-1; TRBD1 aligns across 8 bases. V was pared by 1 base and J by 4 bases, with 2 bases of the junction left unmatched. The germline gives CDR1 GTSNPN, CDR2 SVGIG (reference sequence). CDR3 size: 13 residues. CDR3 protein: CAWSGTGGTEAFF. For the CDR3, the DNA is TGTGCCTGGAGTGGTACAGGGGGCACTGAAGCTTTCTTT.

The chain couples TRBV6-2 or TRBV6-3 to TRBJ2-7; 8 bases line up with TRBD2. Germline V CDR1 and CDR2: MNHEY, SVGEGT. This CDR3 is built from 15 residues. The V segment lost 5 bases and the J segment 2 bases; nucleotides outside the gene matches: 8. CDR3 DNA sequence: TGTGCCAGCAGTCGCCGGGGGGGCCGACCCTACGAGCAGTACTTC. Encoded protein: CASSRRGGRPYEQYF.

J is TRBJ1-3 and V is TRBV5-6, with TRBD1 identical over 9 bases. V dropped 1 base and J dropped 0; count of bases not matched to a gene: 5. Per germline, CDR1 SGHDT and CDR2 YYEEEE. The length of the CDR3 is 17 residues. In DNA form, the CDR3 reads TGTGCCAGCAGCTTGTTCCGGACAGGGGCCTCTGGAAACACCATATATTTT. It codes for CASSLFRTGASGNTIYF.

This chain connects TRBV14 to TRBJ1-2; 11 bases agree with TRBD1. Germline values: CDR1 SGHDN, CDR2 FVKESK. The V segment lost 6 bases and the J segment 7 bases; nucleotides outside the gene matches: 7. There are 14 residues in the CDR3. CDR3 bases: TGTGCCAGCAGTCGGGACAGGGGGTTCGTTGGCTACACCTTC. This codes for CASSRDRGFVGYTF.

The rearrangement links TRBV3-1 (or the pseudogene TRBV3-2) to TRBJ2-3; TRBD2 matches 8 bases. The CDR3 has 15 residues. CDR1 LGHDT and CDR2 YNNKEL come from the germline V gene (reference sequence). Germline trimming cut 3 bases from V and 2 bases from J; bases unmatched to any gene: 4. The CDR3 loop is CASSHSGGHTDTQYF. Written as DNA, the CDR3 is TGTGCCAGCAGCCACAGCGGGGGTCACACAGATACGCAGTATTTT.

CDR3 DNA sequence: TGTGCCAGCAGCCGTGGGGACAGGGGCTCCTACAATGAGCAGTTCTTC. Protein: CASSRGDRGSYNEQFF. The rearrangement joins TRBV3-1 (or the pseudogene TRBV3-2) to TRBJ2-1; the match to TRBD1 covers 10 bases. This CDR3 region has 16 residues. V was clipped by 4 bases and J by 0 bases; unmatched bases: 3. Germline values: CDR1 LGHDT, CDR2 YNNKEL (reference sequence).